This paragraph covers one T cell receptor (beta chain) sequence. What it recognizes is unknown. V was shortened by 5 bases and J by 2 bases, with 16 bases between the two germline ends. CDR1 is SEHNR and CDR2 is FQNEAQ in the germline V gene (reference sequence). The CDR3 consists of 15 residues. MiXCR was run by TCRdb on the RT-PCR reads, yielding one entry per CDR3 protein. This sample yields around 710,000 distinct CDR3 sequences, of which about 15% are seen a single time; around 7.3% belongs to the top ten. The data belong to a study of response to subunit inactivated influenza vaccine. Points from the study as a whole: Researchers suggested that each seasonal influenza vaccination recruits few new T cells.

The gene calls are TRBV7-9 and TRBJ2-7; no definite D call. The receptor comes from a man aged 50 or older who received an inactivated influenza vaccine. Material: PBMCs from blood, obtained approximately 15 days before vaccination. The CDR3 DNA sequence: TGTGCCAGCAGCGAAGGGCCAGCTCCACCCTACGAGCAGTACTTC. The encoded protein is CASSEGPAPPYEQYF.